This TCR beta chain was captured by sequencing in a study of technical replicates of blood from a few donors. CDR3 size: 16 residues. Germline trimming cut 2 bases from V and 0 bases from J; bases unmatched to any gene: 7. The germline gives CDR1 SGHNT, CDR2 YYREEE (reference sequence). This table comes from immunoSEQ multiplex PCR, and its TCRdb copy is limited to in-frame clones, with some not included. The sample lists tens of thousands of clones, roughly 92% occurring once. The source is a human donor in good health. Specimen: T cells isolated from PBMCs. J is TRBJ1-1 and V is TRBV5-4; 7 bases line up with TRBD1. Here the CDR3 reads CASSFLPGQMNTEAFF. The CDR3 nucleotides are TGTGCCAGCAGCTTCCTACCGGGACAGATGAACACTGAAGCTTTCTTT.